This T cell receptor (beta chain) comes out of a study of shared clonotypes between healthy human individuals. Study-wide background: Researchers drew samples from two women and a few men aged 18 to 49. Study-level results: The sampled material consisted only of blood, and tissue repertoires are likely to differ.

Using immunoSEQ multiplex PCR, the repertoire was profiled, and TCRdb retains in-frame clones only, with some absent. Of hundreds of thousands of clones in the sample, approximately 71% were seen once. Every donor, a Caucasian adult, lived in Nashville, Tennessee. Each unsorted sample relied on roughly 90 million PBMCs as its source of genomic DNA. This CDR3 has 15 amino acids. J lost 7 bases, V lost 3 bases, and 5 bases had no gene match. Per germline, CDR1 SEHNR and CDR2 FQNEAQ (reference sequence). Of note for this clone: The antigen is not known.

The V call is TRBV7-9, the J call TRBJ2-7; 14 bases align to TRBD2. This TCR was recovered from a woman aged 40 to 50 in good health. Some clones in this sample may be carry-over from other donors' samples. Sequencing used PBMCs. This CDR3 is CASSFPGLAGEEQYF. The CDR3 bases are TGTGCCAGCAGCTTTCCGGGACTAGCGGGAGAGGAGCAGTACTTC.